The rows below give T cell receptor beta chains drawn from one sample of a study of blood T cell repertoires in COVID-19. Here immunoSEQ multiplex PCR was the method, and the copy in TCRdb shows in-frame clones only, minus some. The sample has 100,000 to 150,000 clones; around 86% are singletons. Material: peripheral blood. These receptors were taken from a woman at least 80 years old with acute or convalescent COVID-19. Each CDR3 is given with its conserved first and last residue. A D gene is named only where the DNA matches it firmly. Some rows have no size entry. The others give once, few or many, or a class for an expanded clone.

V	D	J	size	length	DNA	CDR3
TRBV7-7	-	TRBJ2-3	once	13	TGTGCTAGCAGCTTAGGAAGACTAGATACGCAGTATTTT	CASSLGRLDTQYF
TRBV4-1	TRBD1	TRBJ2-7	-	14	TGCGCCAGCAGCCAAGGGGGACAGGGCTACGAGCAGTACTTC	CASSQGGQGYEQYF
TRBV23-1	-	TRBJ1-6	-	17	TGCGCCAGCAGTCAATCGGCCGGGGGGGTGTATAATTCACCCCTCCACTTT	CASSQSAGGVYNSPLHF
TRBV19	-	TRBJ1-5	-	15	TGTGCCAGTAGTATAGCGGGTCGGGGGAATCAGCCCCAGCATTTT	CASSIAGRGNQPQHF
TRBV7-3	TRBD1	TRBJ2-6	once	21	TGTGCCAGCAGCTTAAGGGCAGGAGACAGGGTGTTATCCTCTGGGGCCAACGTCCTGACTTTC	CASSLRAGDRVLSSGANVLTF
TRBV7-2	-	TRBJ2-3	-	14	TGTGCCAGCAGCGTAGTTCCAGGGGTAGATACGCAGTATTTT	CASSVVPGVDTQYF
TRBV6-5	TRBD1	TRBJ1-1	-	15	TGTGCCAGCAGTATAAGACAGGGGCTAAGCACTGAAGCTTTCTTT	CASSIRQGLSTEAFF
TRBV13	-	TRBJ1-1	-	13	TGTGCCAGCAGCTTAAATGAACAGGGTACAGCTTTCTTT	CASSLNEQGTAFF
TRBV6-2/TRBV6-3	-	TRBJ2-2	-	16	TGTGCCAGCAGTAAACTAGTAACTAAAGGTGCCGGGGAGCTGTTTTTT	CASSKLVTKGAGELFF
TRBV2	TRBD1	TRBJ1-5	-	14	TGTGCCAGCAGCCGCCGGGACAGTACAAAGTCCCAGCATTTT	CASSRRDSTKSQHF
TRBV7-3	-	TRBJ2-1	-	13	TGTGCCAGCAGCGCCCTCAGAGGCAATGAGCAGTTCTTC	CASSALRGNEQFF
TRBV7-2	TRBD2	TRBJ2-3	-	14	TGTGCCAGCAGCCCAGCGGGGCGAGGAGATACGCAGTATTTT	CASSPAGRGDTQYF
TRBV11-2	TRBD1	TRBJ2-7	-	15	TGTGCCAGCAGCGATATTATACAGGGGGACTACGAGCAGTACTTC	CASSDIIQGDYEQYF
TRBV6-2/TRBV6-3	-	TRBJ1-6	-	14	TGTGCCAGCAGCCTCGGACAGACTAATTCACCCCTCCACTTT	CASSLGQTNSPLHF
TRBV18	-	TRBJ1-1	-	14	TGTGCCAGCTCACCGAACCGCGGAGAAACTGAAGCTTTCTTT	CASSPNRGETEAFF
TRBV18	-	TRBJ1-1	-	14	TGTGCCAGCTCACCAAGCAGGACTGACACTGAAGCTTTCTTT	CASSPSRTDTEAFF
TRBV4-2	-	TRBJ1-3	few	18	TGTGCCAGCAGCCAAGGACCAGGGGCAACGCCTACTGGAAACACCATATATTTT	CASSQGPGATPTGNTIYF
TRBV11-2	-	TRBJ2-5	-	13	TGTGCCAGCAGCTTAGCGCTAGTCCAGACCCAGTACTTC	CASSLALVQTQYF
TRBV19	-	TRBJ1-2	-	11	TGTGCCAGTAGCCGGTACTATGGCTACACCTTC	CASSRYYGYTF
TRBV7-2	-	TRBJ1-2	-	13	TGTGCCAGCAGCTTCGGTCAGGGGCGAGGCTACACCTTC	CASSFGQGRGYTF
TRBV13	-	TRBJ1-1	few	12	TGTGCCAGCAGTCCAGGTAACACTGAAGCTTTCTTT	CASSPGNTEAFF
TRBV10-3	TRBD1	TRBJ1-2	-	15	TGTGCCATCAGTGCCGGGACAGGGCCAAACTATGGCTACACCTTC	CAISAGTGPNYGYTF
TRBV7-8	TRBD1	TRBJ2-1	-	16	TGTGCCAGTGGGGACAGGGAACTCCTCTCTGACAATGAGCAGTTCTTC	CASGDRELLSDNEQFF
TRBV3-1/TRBV3-2	TRBD2	TRBJ2-3	once	15	TGTGCCAGCAGCCCAGTGGGGGGGTCCACAGATACGCAGTATTTT	CASSPVGGSTDTQYF
TRBV29-1	-	TRBJ2-1	-	14	TGCAGCGTTGTTGACTCAGGACACTACAATGAGCAGTTCTTC	CSVVDSGHYNEQFF
TRBV6-2/TRBV6-3	-	TRBJ2-7	-	14	TGTGCCAGCAGTTACCTTAGAGGTTCCTACGAGCAGTACTTC	CASSYLRGSYEQYF
TRBV6-1	TRBD1	TRBJ1-2	-	13	TGTGCCAGCAGTGACAGGGGGGATGATGGCTACACCTTC	CASSDRGDDGYTF
TRBV28	-	TRBJ1-5	-	14	TGTGCCAGCCGGGGAGTAATTAGCAATCAGCCCCAGCATTTT	CASRGVISNQPQHF
TRBV6-5	-	TRBJ1-1	once	12	TGTGCCAGCAGTACAGGGTACACTGAAGCTTTCTTT	CASSTGYTEAFF
TRBV11-2	-	TRBJ1-2	-	13	TGTGCCAGCAGCTCCTCGACTGAGTATGGCTACACCTTC	CASSSSTEYGYTF
TRBV6-6	-	TRBJ1-3	-	12	TGTGCCACAAAGGGGACAACCAGCACCATATATTTT	CATKGTTSTIYF
TRBV10-1	TRBD2	TRBJ2-3	many	16	TGCGCCAGCAGCCACGGGACTAGCGGGGACACAGATACGCAGTATTTT	CASSHGTSGDTDTQYF
TRBV6-5	TRBD1	TRBJ1-1	once	15	TGTGCCAGCAGTTTACAACGACAGGGGAGCACTGAAGCTTTCTTT	CASSLQRQGSTEAFF
TRBV7-2	TRBD1	TRBJ1-5	-	12	TGTGCCATCGGACAGGGCAATCAGCCCCAGCATTTT	CAIGQGNQPQHF
TRBV9	-	TRBJ2-3	-	15	TGTGCCAGCAGCGCACTAGCTGGAAGCACAGATACGCAGTATTTT	CASSALAGSTDTQYF
TRBV5-1	-	TRBJ2-1	-	17	TGCGCCAGCAGCTTGGGTTTGGGCCGTTCAGGGTACGATGAGCAGTTCTTC	CASSLGLGRSGYDEQFF
TRBV19	TRBD1	TRBJ1-2	-	16	TGTGCCAGTAGTATAACCCCGGGACAGGTTTTAGGTGGCTACACCTTC	CASSITPGQVLGGYTF
TRBV5-5	-	TRBJ1-3	-	15	TGTGCCAGCAGCCGAAACAGGGCGACCGGAAACACCATATATTTT	CASSRNRATGNTIYF
TRBV11-2	-	TRBJ2-1	-	17	TGTGCCAGCAGACCAAATCCGGAACGCGGGTCCTACAATGAGCAGTTCTTC	CASRPNPERGSYNEQFF
TRBV18	TRBD1	TRBJ1-1	-	19	TGTGCCAGCTCACCACCTTTTTCGCGACAGGGTGTTATCCGTACTGAAGCTTTCTTT	CASSPPFSRQGVIRTEAFF
TRBV7-9	-	TRBJ2-5	-	13	TGTGCCAATTCTGACAGCAACCAAGAGACCCAGTACTTC	CANSDSNQETQYF
TRBV6-6	TRBD1	TRBJ1-2	-	13	TGTGCCAGCACCCCGGGACAGCTCTATGGCTACACCTTC	CASTPGQLYGYTF
TRBV3-1/TRBV3-2	-	TRBJ1-6	-	14	TGTGCCAGCAGTGCTCAGTTTTCGAATTCACCCCTCCACTTT	CASSAQFSNSPLHF